The present entry profiles one T cell receptor (beta chain) with its context. This specimen belongs to a study of response to subunit inactivated influenza vaccine. From the RT-PCR reads, TCRdb called clonotypes with MiXCR, one entry per CDR3 protein. The sample shows under 200,000 distinct CDR3 sequences, about 12% of them seen only once. V was pared by 4 bases and J by 3 bases, with 11 bases of the junction left unmatched. Germline-derived CDR1 and CDR2 are SQVTM and ANQGSEA. The CDR3 length is 15 residues. The sample was also linked to a second study, of T cells expressing NK-cell markers. This second study says: What made the TCR beta cDNA was 5'RACE template switching with UMIs. With an anti-gamma-delta TCR antibody, sorting in several experiments was kept to alpha-beta TCR T cells. Researchers report these clonotypes also headed the CD3+CD56-NKG2C+ fraction in four donors. What remained unclear was the HCMV specificity of expanded NKG2C+ T cell clones.

The V call is TRBV29-1, the J call TRBJ2-7; 8 bases match TRBD2. The sequence was collected from a man in his fifties or sixties who received an inactivated influenza vaccine. The sample was CD8+ T cells sorted from PBMCs, taken 11 to 12 days after vaccination. CDR3 sequence: CSVGAAGGLYYEQYF. The CDR3 DNA follows: TGCAGCGTTGGGGCTGCGGGGGGACTATACTACGAGCAGTACTTC.